This T cell receptor (beta chain) derives from a study of cytomegalovirus exposure and HLA in healthy donors. Amplification used 60 Vbeta primers and 13 Jbeta primers. Sequenced by immunoSEQ multiplex PCR; TCRdb stores in-frame clones only, minus some. The sample includes roughly 160,000 clones, more than 65% of them seen just once. J was trimmed by 5 bases and V by 1 base; bases with no gene match: 6. CDR3 size: 15 residues. The germline gives CDR1 KGHSH, CDR2 LQKENI. The chain couples TRBV18 to TRBJ2-7; 9 nucleotides align to TRBD2. The TCR originated in a woman aged 45 to 65 in good health and CMV-seronegative. The sample comprised PBMCs. Written as DNA, the CDR3 is TGTGCCAGCTCACCACGCGCGGGAGGGCCCGACGAGCAGTACTTC. Translating it yields CASSPRAGGPDEQYF.